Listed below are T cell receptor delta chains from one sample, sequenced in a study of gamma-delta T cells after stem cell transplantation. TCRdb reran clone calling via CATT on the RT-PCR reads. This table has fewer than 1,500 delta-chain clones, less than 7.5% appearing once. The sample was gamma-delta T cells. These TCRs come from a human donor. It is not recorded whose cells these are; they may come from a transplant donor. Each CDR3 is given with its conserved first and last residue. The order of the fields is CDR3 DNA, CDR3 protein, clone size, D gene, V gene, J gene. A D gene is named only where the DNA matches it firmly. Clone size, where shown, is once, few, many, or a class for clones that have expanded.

TGTGCTCTTTATCGGGTACGACACTGGGGGATAAGGCGGTGGGGCTACACCGATAAACTCATCTTT	CALYRVRHWGIRRWGYTDKLIF	.	TRDD3	TRDV1	TRDJ1
TGTGCCTGTGACACCCTCAGCCCCTATACTCACTCTGGGGGATTTCGCACCGATAAACTCATCTTT	CACDTLSPYTHSGGFRTDKLIF	large	TRDD3	TRDV2	TRDJ1
TGTGCCTGTGACACCGTTATAGCCGACGCCGCGGGCTCCTGGGACACCCGACAGATGTTTTTC	CACDTVIADAAGSWDTRQMFF	.	.	TRDV2	TRDJ3
TGTGCCTGTGACGCCGTGGACCTGGGGGATAAAAAGTACACCGATAAACTCATCTTT	CACDAVDLGDKKYTDKLIF	medium-sized	TRDD3	TRDV2	TRDJ1
TGTGCCTGTGACGCCCCTGTTTCAGGGGGATACCCGTCCTGGGACACCCGACAGATGTTTTTC	CACDAPVSGGYPSWDTRQMFF	large	TRDD3	TRDV2	TRDJ3
TGTGCCTGTGATAAACTGGGGGACAACACCGATAAACTCATCTTT	CACDKLGDNTDKLIF	.	TRDD3	TRDV2	TRDJ1
TGTGCCTGTGACATCGTACTGGGGGATGTTGGACTCATCTTT	CACDIVLGDVGLIF	.	TRDD3	TRDV2	TRDJ1
TGTGCCTGTGACACCGTACTGGGGGATCGACAGCTCAATAAACTCATCTTT	CACDTVLGDRQLNKLIF	large	TRDD3	TRDV2	TRDJ1
TGTGCCTGTGACTCCCTAATGGGGGATACGCTCTACACCGATAAACTCATCTTT	CACDSLMGDTLYTDKLIF	large	TRDD3	TRDV2	TRDJ1
TGTGCCTGTGACACCGTGTTATCCTTCCGAGACCAACCTACTGGGGGATACGAAGGACTCATCTTT	CACDTVLSFRDQPTGGYEGLIF	large	TRDD3	TRDV2	TRDJ1
TGTGCCTGTGACACTCTACTGGGGGATACGCAATACACCGATAAACTCATCTTT	CACDTLLGDTQYTDKLIF	large	TRDD3	TRDV2	TRDJ1
TGTGCAGCAACTATACTGGGGGATACCACATTGTACACCGATAAACTCATCTTT	CAATILGDTTLYTDKLIF	.	TRDD3	TRAV29/DV5	TRDJ1
TGTGCCTGTGATGTACTGGGGGATATGTACACCGATAAACTCATCTTT	CACDVLGDMYTDKLIF	.	TRDD3	TRDV2	TRDJ1
TGTGCTCTTGGACGAGGGATCCCTCACCTTAAACTCATCTTT	CALGRGIPHLKLIF	.	.	TRDV1	TRDJ1
TGTGCCTGTGACACCCTCTTACTATCTGGGGGACCCACCGATAAACTCATCTTT	CACDTLLLSGGPTDKLIF	large	TRDD3	TRDV2	TRDJ1
TGTGCCTGTGACGCCCTACTAAAATACACCGATAAACTCATCTTT	CACDALLKYTDKLIF	hyperexpanded	.	TRDV2	TRDJ1
TGTGCAGCAAGCGCGGGGGGTCCCGTACTGGGGGATGCGTACACCGATAAACTCATCTTT	CAASAGGPVLGDAYTDKLIF	.	TRDD3	TRAV29/DV5	TRDJ1
TGTGCTCTTGGGGCCGCACGGCCTTCCTACCGCGCCCTACTGGGGGCCGTATACACCGATAAACTCATCTTT	CALGAARPSYRALLGAVYTDKLIF	large	.	TRDV1	TRDJ1
TGTGCCTGTGACCAGTTGGGGGATATGCCCTCCTGGGACACCCGACAGATGTTTTTC	CACDQLGDMPSWDTRQMFF	.	TRDD3	TRDV2	TRDJ3
TGTGCCTGTCCTGGGGGACCCCGAAAGGTCATCTTT	CACPGGPRKVIF	few	TRDD3	TRDV2	TRDJ1
TGTGCCTGTGACACCCTGGGGGATCCCCCCGATAAACTCATCTTT	CACDTLGDPPDKLIF	large	TRDD3	TRDV2	TRDJ1
TGTGCCTGTGACGAACTGGGGGATACTGCTTACACCGATAAACTCATCTTT	CACDELGDTAYTDKLIF	large	TRDD3	TRDV2	TRDJ1
TGTGCCTGTGACACCTTACCGTACTTTTCCAGTAGTCCTACGTGGGGGGATAAACTCATCTTT	CACDTLPYFSSSPTWGDKLIF	large	.	TRDV2	TRDJ1
TGTGCCTGTGACAAGGCTGGGGCCCTGCCGCGGGGTAAACTCATCTTT	CACDKAGALPRGKLIF	.	.	TRDV2	TRDJ1
TGTGCCTGTGACCCCTTGGGGGATAGATACACCGATAAACTCATCTTT	CACDPLGDRYTDKLIF	large	TRDD3	TRDV2	TRDJ1
TGTGCCTGTGACACCGTTAGGGGTACTGGGGGACCATCGGATGGACTCATCTTT	CACDTVRGTGGPSDGLIF	medium-sized	TRDD3	TRDV2	TRDJ1
TGTGCCTGTGACCCGGTTTCCTGGGGGACCCCCGAGGGTTTGACAGCACAACTCTTCTTT	CACDPVSWGTPEGLTAQLFF	large	TRDD3	TRDV2	TRDJ2
TGTGCCTGTGACACCGTCAGTTCTGGGGGATACTTTTCAAAACGTCTCATCTTT	CACDTVSSGGYFSKRLIF	large	TRDD3	TRDV2	TRDJ1
TGTGCCTGTGACCACATAACTGGGGGATTTACCGATAAACTCATCTTT	CACDHITGGFTDKLIF	large	TRDD3	TRDV2	TRDJ1
TGTGCCTGTGACACCGTAGAACACGGGGATAAACTCATCTTT	CACDTVEHGDKLIF	large	.	TRDV2	TRDJ1
TGTGCCTGTGACACCCTGGGGGATACGGCCAAAGGGAGCGATAAACTCATCTTT	CACDTLGDTAKGSDKLIF	.	TRDD3	TRDV2	TRDJ1
TGTGCCTGTGACGAGGTCGCTACGGGTGCTTCTGGCACCGATAAACTCATCTTT	CACDEVATGASGTDKLIF	large	.	TRDV2	TRDJ1
TGTGCCTGTGACCCTGTGCTGGGGGATAAAAAGTACACCGATAAACTCATCTTT	CACDPVLGDKKYTDKLIF	.	TRDD3	TRDV2	TRDJ1
TGTGCCTGTGACATCGTACTGGGGGATACCCTCCCCGATGAACTCATCTTT	CACDIVLGDTLPDELIF	once	TRDD3	TRDV2	TRDJ1
TGTGCCTGTGACGTACTGGGGGATTTCACCGATAAACTCATCTTT	CACDVLGDFTDKLIF	.	TRDD3	TRDV2	TRDJ1
TGTGCCTCGGGGCTTGACCCTAGTACTGGGGGATACGATTGGACGGACACCGATAAACTCATCTTT	CASGLDPSTGGYDWTDTDKLIF	.	TRDD3	TRDV3	TRDJ1
TGTGCCTGTGACGCCCTTTATGTGACACCGGAGGTCCTGGGGGCTCACCTCACCGATAAACTCATCTTT	CACDALYVTPEVLGAHLTDKLIF	large	TRDD3	TRDV2	TRDJ1
.	CSVLLCSKRGGYRTGGSPYTDKLIF	.	.	TRAV29/DV5	TRDJ1
TGTGCTCTTGGGGAACTGGATTCTCCCTCCGTTATCAACCACACCGATAAACTCATCTTT	CALGELDSPSVINHTDKLIF	large	.	TRDV1	TRDJ1
TGTGCCTGTGACGCTTTAAATTCCCCGTACACCGATAAACTCATCTTT	CACDALNSPYTDKLIF	hyperexpanded	.	TRDV2	TRDJ1
TGTGCCTGTGACACCCTTAGGGGAGCTGGGGATTACACCGATAAACTCATCTTT	CACDTLRGAGDYTDKLIF	large	.	TRDV2	TRDJ1
TGTGCCTTTATTCCGGACGTGATCTGGGGGATACCGTGGGACACCCGACAGATGTTTTTC	CAFIPDVIWGIPWDTRQMFF	large	TRDD3	TRDV3	TRDJ3
TGTGCCTGTGAAAGAATGATGGGGGGATCCAGCTCCTGGGACACCCGACAGATGTTTTTC	CACERMMGGSSSWDTRQMFF	large	TRDD3	TRDV2	TRDJ3
TGTGCCTGTGACAGTACTGGGGGATCTTGGGACACCCGACAGATGTTTTTC	CACDSTGGSWDTRQMFF	.	TRDD3	TRDV2	TRDJ3
TGTGCCTGTGACACCGTCGGGGATGTCGGAGATAAACTCATCTTT	CACDTVGDVGDKLIF	large	.	TRDV2	TRDJ1
TGTGCCTGTGATCGACTGGGGGATGAGAGGACCGATAAACTCATCTTT	CACDRLGDERTDKLIF	large	TRDD3	TRDV2	TRDJ1
TGTGCCTGTGACCCGATATCCACCGATAAACTCATCTTT	CACDPISTDKLIF	large	.	TRDV2	TRDJ1
TGTGCCTGTGACACCGTCGGCCTGGGGGATACACCGTACACCGATAAACTCATCTTT	CACDTVGLGDTPYTDKLIF	large	TRDD3	TRDV2	TRDJ1
TGTGCCTGCGACACACTGGGGGATAAGGTGGAGCGGTCCTGGGACACCCGACAGATGTTTTTC	CACDTLGDKVERSWDTRQMFF	.	TRDD3	TRDV2	TRDJ3
TGTGCCTGTGACTCCCTACTGGGGGATCCCACCGATAAACTCATCTTT	CACDSLLGDPTDKLIF	large	TRDD3	TRDV2	TRDJ1
TGTGCCTGTGACACCGCGGGGACGAGGAGCTCCTGGGACACCCGACAGATGTTTTTC	CACDTAGTRSSWDTRQMFF	large	.	TRDV2	TRDJ3
TGTGCCCGTGACTCAATAGACCCGAAAGGCGATAAACTCATCTTT	CARDSIDPKGDKLIF	medium-sized	.	TRDV2	TRDJ1